Listed here are 28 T cell receptor beta chains from one sample, sequenced in a study of T cell repertoires in ileal Crohn's disease (dated by TCRdb to between 2019 and 2020). To prepare the library, the immunoSEQ multiplex PCR assay was applied. Sourced from immuneACCESS, this table was stored by TCRdb with only in-frame sequences that have V and J called. A share of the clones is absent; for the studies checked, an unresolved V gene accounts for under half, and the remainder has no known explanation. This sample has 2,000 to 2,500 clones in its table, and roughly four fifths of those were observed once. The top ten hold roughly 7% of the sample. Specimen: ileal tissue. The receptors derive from an adult with Crohn's disease.

J is TRBJ2-7 and V is TRBV18; TRBD1 agrees at 7 bases. The CDR3 length is 15 residues. The germline V gene has CDR1 KGHSH and CDR2 LQKENI. With 2 bases clipped from V and 3 bases from J, the junction kept 7 bases outside the gene matches. The CDR3 DNA follows: TGTGCCAGCTCACCAGGGACAGAGAGAGTCTACGAGCAGTACTTC. Translating gives CASSPGTERVYEQYF.

The genes are TRBV15 and TRBJ1-4, with D maybe TRBD1 (5 bases). The CDR3 runs to 17 residues. The V end lost 1 base, the J end lost 3 bases, and 15 bases lay between the germline ends. Germline loops: CDR1 LNHNV, CDR2 YYDKDF (reference sequence). For the CDR3, the DNA is TGTGCCACCAGCAGAGTAAGAAGGGGAGCGGCTAATGAAAAACTGTTTTTT. Its protein product is CATSRVRRGAANEKLFF.

The V call is TRBV10-2, the J call TRBJ1-6; D possibly corresponds to TRBD1 (5 bases). The V end lost 8 bases, the J end lost 2 bases, and 19 bases lay between the germline ends. CDR3 length equals 17 residues. Germline-derived CDR1 and CDR2 are WSHSY and SAAADI. The CDR3 protein is CASSRGAPEPYNSPLHF. CDR3 nucleotide sequence: TGCGCCAGCTCCAGAGGGGCACCCGAACCCTATAATTCACCCCTCCACTTT.

This clone occurred once. J is TRBJ2-3 and V is TRBV10-3; 9 bases are shared with TRBD2. This CDR3 comprises 14 residues. The V gene end was trimmed by 6 bases and the J gene end by 0 bases; junction bases not matched to a gene: 1. The germline gives CDR1 ENHRY, CDR2 SYGVKD. CDR3 nucleotides: TGTGCCATCAGCCTAGCGGGGAGCACAGATACGCAGTATTTT. Translating it yields CAISLAGSTDTQYF.

V is TRBV27 and J is TRBJ2-5, with 7 bases lining up with TRBD1. J gave up 7 bases and V 5 bases, and 19 bases lay outside the gene matches. This CDR3 contains 17 residues. From germline, CDR1 is MNHEY and CDR2 SMNVEV (reference sequence). CDR3 nucleotides: TGTGCCAGCAGTGCCGGGGCAACAGGGGCGTTAGGATCGACCCAGTACTTC. This translates into CASSAGATGALGSTQYF.

V is TRBV7-2 and J is TRBJ2-5; TRBD1 agrees at 8 bases. The CDR3 covers 14 residues. Looked up from germline, CDR1 is SGHTA and CDR2 is FQGNSA. Unmatched junction bases numbered 8, after V lost 5 bases and J lost 6 bases. The CDR3 loop reads CASSPDRDDQTQYF. The CDR3 bases are TGTGCCAGCAGCCCGGACAGGGACGATCAGACCCAGTACTTC.

This clone is a singleton in its sample. The rearrangement uses TRBV18 and TRBJ2-7; 7 nucleotides align to TRBD2. In germline, CDR1 is KGHSH, CDR2 LQKENI. The CDR3 totals 13 residues. Trimming at V came to 6 bases and at J to 2 bases, leaving 4 bases not matched to a gene. The DNA for the CDR3 is TGTGCCAGCTCCACCGGGACTACCTACGAGCAGTACTTC. It is translated as CASSTGTTYEQYF.

The CDR3 DNA reads as TGTGCCAGCAGTCAGACAGGGGTTTTGGCAGGGACCCAGTACTTC. Translated: CASSQTGVLAGTQYF. The genes are TRBV2 and TRBJ2-5; 8 bases are shared with TRBD1. After removal of 5 bases from V and 7 bases from J, the junction contained 12 bases not matched to a gene. CDR3 size: 15 residues. The germline gives CDR1 SNHLY, CDR2 FYNNEI. Full variable domain (remainder filled in from reference TRBV2 and TRBJ2-5): EPEVTQTPSHQVTQMGQEVILRCVPISNHLYFYWYRQILGQKVEFLVSFYNNEISEKSEIFDDQFSVERPDGSNFTLKIRSTKLEDSAMYFCASSQTGVLAGTQYFGPGTRLLVL.

This chain joins TRBV7-4 and TRBJ1-2; 9 bases fit TRBD1. Unmatched junction bases numbered 8, after V lost 5 bases and J lost 1 base. Per germline, CDR1 SGHVT and CDR2 SQSDAQ. CDR3 length equals 16 residues. The CDR3 loop reads CASSPNRGRINYGYTF. CDR3 DNA sequence: TGTGCCAGCAGCCCCAACAGGGGGCGGATTAACTATGGCTACACCTTC.

This clone came up once. The chain couples TRBV20-1 to TRBJ2-1; D is uncertain. This CDR3 comprises 11 residues. In germline, CDR1 is DFQATT, CDR2 SNEGSKA (reference sequence). V lost 6 bases to trimming and J lost 2 bases, with 5 bases between them. CDR3 sequence: CSATPYNEQFF. CDR3 DNA sequence: TGCAGTGCCACTCCCTACAATGAGCAGTTCTTC.

This chain uses TRBV18 with TRBJ1-1; the D gene is possibly TRBD1 (5 bases). Germline-derived CDR1 and CDR2 are KGHSH and LQKENI. Trimming removed 5 bases from V and 2 bases from J, with 15 bases in between. The CDR3 is made up of 15 amino acids. CDR3 nucleotide sequence: TGTGCCAGCTCATCTCTTAACAGGCCCAACACTGAAGCTTTCTTT. Translating it yields CASSSLNRPNTEAFF.

A few counts support this clone. The gene calls are TRBV5-5 and TRBJ1-1, with 7 bases that match TRBD1. J was trimmed by 3 bases and V by 1 base; bases with no gene match: 3. CDR1 SGHKS and CDR2 YYEKEE come from the germline V gene (reference sequence). The CDR3 sequence is 14 residues long. For the CDR3, the DNA is TGTGCCAGCAGCTTGCAGGGGGTCTACACTGAAGCTTTCTTT. It yields the protein CASSLQGVYTEAFF.

The chain is built from TRBV11-2 and TRBJ2-7; maybe TRBD1 (5 bases). Trimming stripped 5 bases from V and 2 bases from J, with 10 bases between. This CDR3 is built from 13 residues. Per the germline V gene, CDR1 is SGHAT and CDR2 is FQNNGV. The CDR3 region has the DNA TGTGCCAGCAGCGAACAGGCTACCTACGAGCAGTACTTC. Its translation is CASSEQATYEQYF.

The chain couples TRBV6-1 to TRBJ2-1; TRBD2 is a possible D gene (6 bases). This CDR3 has 14 residues. CDR1 is MNHNS and CDR2 is SASEGT in the germline V gene. With 11 bases removed from V and 4 bases from J, the gap between germline ends came to 18 bases. The CDR3 sequence is CAAGVGLAYNEQFF. The CDR3 nucleotides read TGTGCCGCTGGTGTGGGACTCGCATACAATGAGCAGTTCTTC.

V gene TRBV30 combines with J gene TRBJ1-2, with 7 bases fitting TRBD1. The CDR3 runs 15 residues. The germline V gene has CDR1 GTSNPN and CDR2 SVGIG (reference sequence). V dropped 0 bases and J dropped 7; count of bases not matched to a gene: 11. The CDR3 region has the DNA TGTGCCTGGAGTGTAACAGGGGCCCGAGTGCGTGGCTACACCTTC. It is translated as CAWSVTGARVRGYTF.

The gene calls are TRBV2 and TRBJ1-4; TRBD1 matches 7 bases. The CDR3 extends over 15 amino acids. The V and J ends lost 6 bases and 8 bases, in that order; junction bases with no gene match: 12. From germline, CDR1 is SNHLY and CDR2 FYNNEI. CDR3 loop: CASSRGRQGGEKLFF. For the CDR3, the DNA is TGTGCCAGCAGCCGCGGCAGACAGGGTGGGGAAAAACTGTTTTTT.

The chain uses TRBV5-4 and TRBJ1-5; D perhaps matches TRBD1 (6 bases). CDR3 length: 14 amino acids. The germline V and J ends were trimmed by 0 bases and 5 bases, with 9 bases remaining between them. Germline CDR1 is SGHNT and CDR2 is YYREEE (reference sequence). CDR3 sequence: CASSLAGVHQPQHF. CDR3 sequence (DNA): TGTGCCAGCAGCTTGGCAGGGGTGCATCAGCCCCAGCATTTT. The full variable domain, completed using reference TRBV5-4 and TRBJ1-5, is ETGVTQSPTHLIKTRGQQVTLRCSSQSGHNTVSWYQQALGQGPQFIFQYYREEENGRGNFPPRFSGLQFPNYSSELNVNALELDDSALYLCASSLAGVHQPQHFGDGTRLSIL.

V and J are TRBV29-1 and TRBJ2-4; D might be TRBD2 (5 bases). The germline V gene has CDR1 SQVTM and CDR2 ANQGSEA. V was cut by 1 base and J by 9 bases, with 13 bases left in between. This CDR3 region has 13 residues. The CDR3 sequence is CSVEVRTAGIQYF. In DNA, the CDR3 is TGCAGCGTTGAAGTTCGCACGGCGGGCATTCAGTACTTC.

The chain recombines TRBV7-2 with TRBJ2-7, with unresolved D. The CDR3 spans 12 residues. Per germline, CDR1 SGHTA and CDR2 FQGNSA. Trimming cost V 3 bases and J 7 bases, with 10 bases left between them. The CDR3 nucleotides read TGTGCCAGCAGCTTTGGAAAAGGGGAGCAGTACTTC. This sequence encodes CASSFGKGEQYF.

The chain recombines TRBV13 with TRBJ2-6; D gene uncertain. Germline V gene data show CDR1 as PRHDT and CDR2 as FYEKMQ (reference sequence). The CDR3 extends over 15 amino acids. The ends were cut back, 0 bases at V and 3 bases at J, with 6 bases in the middle. This CDR3 reads CASSLGGFGANVLTF. CDR3 in DNA: TGTGCCAGCAGCTTAGGTGGGTTTGGGGCCAACGTCCTGACTTTC. The full variable domain, in which reference TRBV13 and TRBJ2-6 provide the parts outside the CDR3, is AAGVIQSPRHLIKEKRETATLKCYPIPRHDTVYWYQQGPGQDPQFLISFYEKMQSDKGSIPDRFSAQQFSDYHSELNMSSLELGDSALYFCASSLGGFGANVLTFGAGSRLTVL.

The chain joins TRBV30 to TRBJ1-6; TRBD1 agrees at 11 bases. Germline trimming cut 5 bases from V and 10 bases from J; bases unmatched to any gene: 7. Germline V gene data show CDR1 as GTSNPN and CDR2 as SVGIG (reference sequence). CDR3 length: 14 amino acids. CDR3 sequence: CAWAPGTGGSPLHF. The DNA for the CDR3 is TGTGCCTGGGCCCCCGGGACAGGGGGGTCACCCCTCCACTTT.

The genes are TRBV2 and TRBJ2-3, with D possibly TRBD1 on 6 matching bases. This CDR3 region has 15 residues. The germline V and J ends were trimmed by 7 bases and 0 bases, with 14 bases remaining between them. Germline assignment: CDR1 SNHLY and CDR2 FYNNEI. The CDR3 DNA sequence: TGTGCCAGCACCCGAGACAGGCCCAGCACAGATACGCAGTATTTT. This sequence encodes CASTRDRPSTDTQYF.

CDR3 region: CASSTLPPGEFYEQYF. In DNA form, the CDR3 reads TGTGCCAGCAGCACCTTGCCCCCCGGAGAGTTCTACGAGCAGTACTTC. The rearrangement uses TRBV5-5 and TRBJ2-7; no reliable D call. V was cut by 4 bases and J by 3 bases, with 20 bases left in between. This CDR3 contains 16 residues. Per the germline V gene, CDR1 is SGHKS and CDR2 is YYEKEE (reference sequence). The variable domain in full, with the rest retrieved from reference TRBV5-5 and TRBJ2-7, is DAGVTQSPTHLIKTRGQQVTLRCSPISGHKSVSWYQQVLGQGPQFIFQYYEKEERGRGNFPDRFSARQFPNYSSELNVNALLLGDSALYLCASSTLPPGEFYEQYFGPGTRLTVT.

The chain combines TRBV7-3 with TRBJ2-1; 9 nucleotides match TRBD2. CDR1 is SGHTA, CDR2 FQGTGA, per germline. The trim removed 2 bases at V and 8 bases at J, leaving 13 bases unmatched. The length of the CDR3 is 17 residues. The DNA of the CDR3 is TGTGCCAGCAGCTTACTTAGCGGGAGTCAGGATTCCGATGAGCAGTTCTTC. This codes for CASSLLSGSQDSDEQFF.

This clone has more than one count but fewer than ten. The rearrangement joins TRBV10-3 to TRBJ2-5; D uncertain. CDR1 and CDR2 (germline): ENHRY, SYGVKD. The CDR3 is 14 residues long. Trimming stripped 7 bases from V and 4 bases from J, with 16 bases between. The chain's CDR3 is CAIKSIGTAETQYF. In DNA form, the CDR3 reads TGTGCCATCAAAAGTATAGGTACCGCAGAGACCCAGTACTTC.

This rearrangement joins TRBV19 to TRBJ2-1; 14 positions match TRBD2. The V gene end was trimmed by 4 bases and the J gene end by 1 base; junction bases not matched to a gene: 3. The CDR3 is 17 residues long. Germline values: CDR1 LNHDA, CDR2 SQIVND (reference sequence). The CDR3 loop is CASSRTSGGMSYNEQFF. The CDR3 region has the DNA TGTGCCAGTAGTAGGACTAGCGGGGGGATGTCCTACAATGAGCAGTTCTTC.

This clone was picked up a small number of times. This chain links TRBV9 with TRBJ2-7; D gene uncertain. Trimming left V 0 bases short and J 5 bases short, with 15 bases between. The CDR3 extends over 15 amino acids. Per the germline V gene, CDR1 is SGDLS and CDR2 is YYNGEE. The CDR3: CASSVEYGRGDEQYF. The DNA of the CDR3 is TGTGCCAGCAGCGTAGAATACGGGCGTGGCGACGAGCAGTACTTC. Looking up the rest from reference TRBV9 and TRBJ2-7 gives the full variable domain: DSGVTQTPKHLITATGQRVTLRCSPRSGDLSVYWYQQSLDQGLQFLIQYYNGEERAKGNILERFSAQQFPDLHSELNLSSLELGDSALYFCASSVEYGRGDEQYFGPGTRLTVT.

The CDR3 loop is CASSSGQETQYF. The DNA of the CDR3 is TGTGCCAGCAGCTCAGGGCAAGAGACCCAGTACTTC. The chain couples TRBV9 to TRBJ2-5; TRBD1 might be the D (5 bases). The germline V and J ends were trimmed by 4 bases and 2 bases, with 6 bases remaining between them. This CDR3 region has 12 residues. Germline V CDR1 and CDR2: SGDLS, YYNGEE.